The rows below give T cell receptor beta chains drawn from one sample of a study of technical replicates of blood from a few donors. The assay was immunoSEQ multiplex PCR, and TCRdb's table has in-frame clones only and misses some. In the table there are about 99,000 clones, about 96% of which are singletons. The material sequenced was T cells isolated from PBMCs. The receptors here all came from a human donor in good health. The CDR3 runs from the conserved cysteine through the conserved F or W. Fields, in order: D gene, J gene, clone size, CDR3 length, V gene, CDR3 DNA, CDR3 protein. D genes are given only for firm matches. Some rows mark clone size as missing; the rest say once, few, many or name a class of expanded clone.

D gene: -; J gene: TRBJ1-1; clone size: -; CDR3 length: 13; V gene: TRBV6-5; CDR3 DNA: TGTGCCAGCAGCTACCATACAGGGACTGAAGCTTTCTTT; CDR3 protein: CASSYHTGTEAFF
D gene: TRBD1; J gene: TRBJ1-3; clone size: -; CDR3 length: 10; V gene: TRBV7-9; CDR3 DNA: TGTGCCAGCAGCTCCCCGGGACAGGTTTTT; CDR3 protein: CASSSPGQVF
D gene: TRBD1; J gene: TRBJ1-6; clone size: few; CDR3 length: 14; V gene: TRBV7-3; CDR3 DNA: TGTGCCAGCAGTTCCAGGGGGCCAGATTCACCCCTCCACTTT; CDR3 protein: CASSSRGPDSPLHF
D gene: TRBD2; J gene: TRBJ2-7; clone size: -; CDR3 length: 14; V gene: TRBV6-6; CDR3 DNA: TGTGCCAGCAGACAAGCGGGGGGGCTGAACGAGCAGTACTTC; CDR3 protein: CASRQAGGLNEQYF
D gene: -; J gene: TRBJ2-3; clone size: -; CDR3 length: 17; V gene: TRBV11-2; CDR3 DNA: TGTGCCAGCAGGTCCTCCCTTTCCGGGTCTCGCACAGATACGCAGTATTTT; CDR3 protein: CASRSSLSGSRTDTQYF
D gene: TRBD1; J gene: TRBJ2-7; clone size: -; CDR3 length: 13; V gene: TRBV2; CDR3 DNA: TGTGCCAGCAGTGCTGGACAGGACTACGAGCAGTACTTC; CDR3 protein: CASSAGQDYEQYF
D gene: TRBD2; J gene: TRBJ2-5; clone size: -; CDR3 length: 15; V gene: TRBV19; CDR3 DNA: TGTGCCAGTAGTACCCGGACTAGCGGACAAGAGACCCAGTACTTC; CDR3 protein: CASSTRTSGQETQYF
D gene: -; J gene: TRBJ1-2; clone size: -; CDR3 length: 14; V gene: TRBV13; CDR3 DNA: TGTGCCAGCAGCTTAGCCAGGGCAGACTATGGCTACACCTTC; CDR3 protein: CASSLARADYGYTF
D gene: TRBD2; J gene: TRBJ2-7; clone size: -; CDR3 length: 15; V gene: TRBV6-5; CDR3 DNA: TGTGCCAGCAGTCCCACTAGCGGATCCTCCTACGAGCAGTACTTC; CDR3 protein: CASSPTSGSSYEQYF
D gene: -; J gene: TRBJ2-1; clone size: -; CDR3 length: 15; V gene: TRBV2; CDR3 DNA: TGTGCCAGCAGTGAGGGCGGGGGCGCATACAATGAGCAGTTCTTC; CDR3 protein: CASSEGGGAYNEQFF
D gene: -; J gene: TRBJ2-1; clone size: once; CDR3 length: 12; V gene: TRBV2; CDR3 DNA: TGTGCCAGCGAGAGGGAGTCGTATGAGCAGTTCTTC; CDR3 protein: CASERESYEQFF
D gene: TRBD1; J gene: TRBJ2-3; clone size: -; CDR3 length: 16; V gene: TRBV18; CDR3 DNA: TGTGCCAGCTCACCACGGCACAGGGGGGCCCCAGATACGCAGTATTTT; CDR3 protein: CASSPRHRGAPDTQYF
D gene: -; J gene: TRBJ1-1; clone size: -; CDR3 length: 15; V gene: TRBV9; CDR3 DNA: TGTGCCAGCAGCGTAGAAAGGGGATTCAACACTGAAGCTTTCTTT; CDR3 protein: CASSVERGFNTEAFF
D gene: TRBD2; J gene: TRBJ2-3; clone size: -; CDR3 length: 15; V gene: TRBV10-3; CDR3 DNA: TGTGCCTCTGGTGGGCTAGCGGGGGTCACAGATACGCAGTATTTT; CDR3 protein: CASGGLAGVTDTQYF
D gene: TRBD1; J gene: TRBJ2-3; clone size: -; CDR3 length: 15; V gene: TRBV10-3; CDR3 DNA: TGTGCCATCAGTGAATCACAGGGGGCGGGAGATACGCAGTATTTT; CDR3 protein: CAISESQGAGDTQYF
D gene: -; J gene: TRBJ1-5; clone size: -; CDR3 length: 15; V gene: TRBV19; CDR3 DNA: TGTGCCAGTAGTGGGGGGAACAGGTTCGGTCAGCCCCAGCATTTT; CDR3 protein: CASSGGNRFGQPQHF
D gene: -; J gene: TRBJ2-7; clone size: -; CDR3 length: 13; V gene: TRBV27; CDR3 DNA: TGTGCCAGCAGTGTAACAGTCACCTACGAGCAGTACTTC; CDR3 protein: CASSVTVTYEQYF
D gene: TRBD2; J gene: TRBJ2-3; clone size: -; CDR3 length: 20; V gene: TRBV7-6; CDR3 DNA: TGTGCCAGCAGCTTAGATCTCGCGGGACTAGCTGATTCTAGCACAGATACGCAGTATTTT; CDR3 protein: CASSLDLAGLADSSTDTQYF
D gene: -; J gene: TRBJ1-5; clone size: -; CDR3 length: 18; V gene: TRBV1; CDR3 DNA: TGCACCAGCAGGTTCGGGACACCAAGCCCGGGAGGGCATCAGCCCCAGCATTTT; CDR3 protein: CTSRFGTPSPGGHQPQHF
D gene: -; J gene: TRBJ1-1; clone size: -; CDR3 length: 15; V gene: TRBV5-1; CDR3 DNA: TGCGCCAGCAGCGTACCCCAGGGCGCAAACACTGAAGCTTTCTTT; CDR3 protein: CASSVPQGANTEAFF
D gene: TRBD1; J gene: TRBJ1-1; clone size: once; CDR3 length: 15; V gene: TRBV7-9; CDR3 DNA: TGTGCCAGCAGCTCGACAGGGGCCTTGAACACTGAAGCTTTCTTT; CDR3 protein: CASSSTGALNTEAFF
D gene: -; J gene: TRBJ2-2; clone size: -; CDR3 length: 15; V gene: TRBV7-7; CDR3 DNA: TGTGCCAGCAGCCTACGACGAGGCTCGGCTGGGGAGCTGTTTTTT; CDR3 protein: CASSLRRGSAGELFF
D gene: -; J gene: TRBJ1-5; clone size: -; CDR3 length: 13; V gene: TRBV30; CDR3 DNA: TGTGCCTGGAGTGTACAAAGCAATCAGCCCCAGCATTTT; CDR3 protein: CAWSVQSNQPQHF
D gene: TRBD1; J gene: TRBJ1-1; clone size: few; CDR3 length: 13; V gene: TRBV2; CDR3 DNA: TGTGCCAGTGAGGACAGGATGAACACTGAAGCTTTCTTT; CDR3 protein: CASEDRMNTEAFF
D gene: -; J gene: TRBJ1-5; clone size: once; CDR3 length: 17; V gene: TRBV19; CDR3 DNA: TGTGCCAGTAGTATCTTGTCGGGCCGGGAAAAGACTCAGCCCCAGCATTTT; CDR3 protein: CASSILSGREKTQPQHF
D gene: -; J gene: TRBJ2-1; clone size: -; CDR3 length: 10; V gene: TRBV20-1; CDR3 DNA: TGCAGTGCTAGAGCCCGGGAGCAGTTCTTC; CDR3 protein: CSARAREQFF
D gene: TRBD2; J gene: TRBJ2-7; clone size: -; CDR3 length: 14; V gene: TRBV5-1; CDR3 DNA: TGCGCCAGCAGCTTGTGGACTAGCGGGAGCGAGCAGTACTTC; CDR3 protein: CASSLWTSGSEQYF
D gene: -; J gene: TRBJ2-2; clone size: -; CDR3 length: 13; V gene: TRBV7-6; CDR3 DNA: TGTGCCAGCAGCTTAGACAGGGACGGGGAGCTGTTTTTT; CDR3 protein: CASSLDRDGELFF
D gene: TRBD2; J gene: TRBJ2-1; clone size: -; CDR3 length: 18; V gene: TRBV10-3; CDR3 DNA: TGTGCCATCAGCCCCGGGACTAGCGGGATGTCTTGGGACAATGAGCAGTTCTTC; CDR3 protein: CAISPGTSGMSWDNEQFF
D gene: TRBD2; J gene: TRBJ2-1; clone size: -; CDR3 length: 15; V gene: TRBV6-1; CDR3 DNA: TGTGCCAGCAGTGAAAAGCGGGGAGCTTACAATGAGCAGTTCTTC; CDR3 protein: CASSEKRGAYNEQFF
D gene: -; J gene: TRBJ2-1; clone size: -; CDR3 length: 17; V gene: TRBV28; CDR3 DNA: TGTGCCAGCAGTCCCGGACTGGCCAGGAGCTCCTACAATGAGCAGTTCTTC; CDR3 protein: CASSPGLARSSYNEQFF
D gene: -; J gene: TRBJ1-2; clone size: -; CDR3 length: 13; V gene: TRBV18; CDR3 DNA: TGTGCCAGCTCACCAAAAGACTTCGGTGGCTACACCTTC; CDR3 protein: CASSPKDFGGYTF
D gene: TRBD1; J gene: TRBJ1-1; clone size: once; CDR3 length: 12; V gene: TRBV7-9; CDR3 DNA: TGTGCCAGCAGCCCGACAGGGACTGAAGCTTTCTTT; CDR3 protein: CASSPTGTEAFF
D gene: TRBD1; J gene: TRBJ2-7; clone size: -; CDR3 length: 15; V gene: TRBV7-9; CDR3 DNA: TGTGCCAGCAGCTTAGCTATGGACAGGGCCTACGAGCAGTACTTC; CDR3 protein: CASSLAMDRAYEQYF
D gene: -; J gene: TRBJ1-1; clone size: -; CDR3 length: 18; V gene: TRBV5-1; CDR3 DNA: TGCGCCAGCAGCTTGGGAGGGGACTATTGGGACTCGAACACTGAAGCTTTCTTT; CDR3 protein: CASSLGGDYWDSNTEAFF
D gene: TRBD1; J gene: TRBJ1-6; clone size: -; CDR3 length: 17; V gene: TRBV29-1; CDR3 DNA: TGCAGCGTTGGGACAGGGGTTTTGAGCTCCTATAATTCACCCCTCCACTTT; CDR3 protein: CSVGTGVLSSYNSPLHF
D gene: TRBD1; J gene: TRBJ1-1; clone size: -; CDR3 length: 18; V gene: TRBV5-1; CDR3 DNA: TGCGCCAGCAGCCTCTGGACAGGGCTTTTCTCGCGTTCTAGTGAAGCTTTCTTT; CDR3 protein: CASSLWTGLFSRSSEAFF